This T cell receptor beta chain was captured by sequencing in a study of T cells in Graves' hyperthyroidism and ophthalmopathy. TCR beta CDR3 regions were amplified from RNA. When the TCR CDR3 underwent first-round RT-PCR, the HTBI primer set was used. TCRdb redid the calling of the multiplex PCR reads with MiXCR, one entry per CDR3 protein. The sample holds approximately 400,000 distinct CDR3 sequences, roughly an eighth seen once. The ends were cut back, 3 bases at V and 4 bases at J, with 11 bases in the middle. The length of the CDR3 is 14 residues. CDR1 is SGHDT, CDR2 YYEEEE, per germline. Sequencing was performed on blood. The receptor comes from a man aged 45-65 years with Graves' ophthalmopathy. The chain uses TRBV5-6 and TRBJ2-1, with D perhaps TRBD2 (5 bases). DNA of the CDR3: TGTGCCAGCAGCTCGGGAACCCGATACAATGAGCAGTTCTTC. Amino acids: CASSSGTRYNEQFF.